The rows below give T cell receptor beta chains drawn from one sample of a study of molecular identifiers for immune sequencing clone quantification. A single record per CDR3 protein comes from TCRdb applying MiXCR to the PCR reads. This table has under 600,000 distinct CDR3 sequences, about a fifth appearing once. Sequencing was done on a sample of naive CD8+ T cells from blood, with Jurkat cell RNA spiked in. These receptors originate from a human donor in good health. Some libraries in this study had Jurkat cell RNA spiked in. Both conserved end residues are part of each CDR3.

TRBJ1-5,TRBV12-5,CASGTGVGQPQHF
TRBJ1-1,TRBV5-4,CASSSSVGATEAFF
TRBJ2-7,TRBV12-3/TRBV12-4,CASSSGGVSYEQYF
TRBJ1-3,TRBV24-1,CATVPSSGNTIYF
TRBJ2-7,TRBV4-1,CASSQEGGLKSYEQYF
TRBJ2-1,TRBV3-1,CASSQDRSPNNEQFF
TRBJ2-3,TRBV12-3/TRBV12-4,CASSLLAGGPGTDTQYF
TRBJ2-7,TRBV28,CASTSGLAEEVVGYEQYF
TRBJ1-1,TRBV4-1,CASSQDQWRGVNTEAFF
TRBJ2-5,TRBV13,CASSLGTIQETQYF
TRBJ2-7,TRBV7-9,CASSPPGGSYEQYF
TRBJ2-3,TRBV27,CASSSPVDSGFPDTQYF
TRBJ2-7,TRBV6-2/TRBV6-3,CATNPGLAYEQYF
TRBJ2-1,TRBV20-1,CSARGPLFINEQFF
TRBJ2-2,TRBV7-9,CASSQTSGNTGELFF
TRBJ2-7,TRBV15,CATSRAVGVGEQYF
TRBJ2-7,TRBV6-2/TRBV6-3,CASSSGAYSYEQYF
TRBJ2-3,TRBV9,CASSVGEGSDTQYF
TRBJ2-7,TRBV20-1,CSASGTAHYEQYF
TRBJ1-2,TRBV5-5,CASSFPGSGGDTNYGYTF
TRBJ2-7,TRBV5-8,CAAPRGRVSYEQYF
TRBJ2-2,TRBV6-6,CASSRIGQGETGELFF
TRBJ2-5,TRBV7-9,CASSLALGGVAETQYF
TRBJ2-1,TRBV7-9,CASSSALAGALKLNEQFF
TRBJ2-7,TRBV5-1,CASSRGLAGAQEQYF
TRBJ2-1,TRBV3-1,CASSQGRLAGVVLFF
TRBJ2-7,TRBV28,CASSLGTSSNEQYF
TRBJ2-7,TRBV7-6,CASSLVDDEQYF
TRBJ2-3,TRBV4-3,CASSQGAGGQVDTQYF
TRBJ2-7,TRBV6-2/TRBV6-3,CATEERDYSYEQYF
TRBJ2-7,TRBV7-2,CASRSSDSYEQYF
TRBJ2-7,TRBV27,CASSLSGSGAYEQYF
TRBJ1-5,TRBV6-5,CASSRQGANQPQHF
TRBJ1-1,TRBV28,CASSLLGHNMNTEAFF
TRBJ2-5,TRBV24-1,CVTSDETEGAQETQYF
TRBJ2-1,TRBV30,CAWSVLVRGTPYSEQFF
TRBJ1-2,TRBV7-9,CASSLGDNPNYGYTF
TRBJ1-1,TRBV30,CASRDRGLGVAFF
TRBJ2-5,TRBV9,CASSPRGTAQETQYF
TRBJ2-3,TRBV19,CASSIADSTDTQYF
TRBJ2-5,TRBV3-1,CASSPPRRGQETQYF
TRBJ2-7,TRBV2,CASSEEVGPTSYEQYF
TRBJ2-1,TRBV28,CASSLLDEGNEQFF
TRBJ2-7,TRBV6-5,CASSPREVFRHEQYF
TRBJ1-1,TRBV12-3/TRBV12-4,CASSPRGGAAFF
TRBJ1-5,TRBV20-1,CSADSTGGTNQPQHF
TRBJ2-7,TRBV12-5,CASGWQVHEQYF
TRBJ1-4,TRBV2,CASRETIDSTEREKLFF
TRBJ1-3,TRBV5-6,CASGFGGGTYSFTIYF